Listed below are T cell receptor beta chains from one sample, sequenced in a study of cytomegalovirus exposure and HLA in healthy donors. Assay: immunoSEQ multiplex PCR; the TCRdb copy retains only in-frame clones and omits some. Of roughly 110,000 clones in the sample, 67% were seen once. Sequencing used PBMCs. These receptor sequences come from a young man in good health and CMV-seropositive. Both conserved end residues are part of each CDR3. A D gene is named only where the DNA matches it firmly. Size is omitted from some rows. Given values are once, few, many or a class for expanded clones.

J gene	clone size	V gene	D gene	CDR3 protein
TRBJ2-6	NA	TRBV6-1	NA	CASKWQSGANVLTF
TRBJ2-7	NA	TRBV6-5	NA	CASSYSLGNPYEQYF
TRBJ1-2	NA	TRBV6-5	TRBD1	CASRGQGGRFGYTF
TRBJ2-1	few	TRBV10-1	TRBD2	CASSELGTSGGKIRNEQFF
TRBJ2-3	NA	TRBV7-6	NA	CASSLHSDTQYF
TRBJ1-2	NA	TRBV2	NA	CASSYGGQPHDGYTF
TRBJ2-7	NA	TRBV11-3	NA	CASSSPGSYEQYF
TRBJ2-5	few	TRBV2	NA	CASVAGTGKVGQYF
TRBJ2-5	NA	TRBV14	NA	CASSQVAPGKGTQYF
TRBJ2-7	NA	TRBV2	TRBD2	CASSEGLAGGYEQYF
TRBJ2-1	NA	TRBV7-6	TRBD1	CASSRSTGTGNNEQFF
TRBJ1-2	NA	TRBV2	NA	CASSEGRQRYGYTF
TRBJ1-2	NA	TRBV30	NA	CAWSAGINYGYTF
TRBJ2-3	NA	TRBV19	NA	CASSSRIPADTQYF
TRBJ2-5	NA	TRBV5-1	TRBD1	CASSGISGQGASGYF
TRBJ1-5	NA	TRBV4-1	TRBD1	CASSRLLGQDDQPQHF
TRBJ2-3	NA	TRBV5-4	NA	CASSLRGTDTQYF
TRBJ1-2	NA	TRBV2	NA	CASGRHTF
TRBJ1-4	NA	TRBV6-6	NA	CATGRSGANEKLFF
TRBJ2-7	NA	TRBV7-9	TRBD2	CASSLNRLAAYEQYF
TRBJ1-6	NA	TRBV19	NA	CASSTGNRRNSPLHF
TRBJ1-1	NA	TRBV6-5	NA	CASSPGGRGAEAFF
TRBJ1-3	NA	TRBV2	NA	CASSEGPRDTIYF
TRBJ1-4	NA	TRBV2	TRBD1	CASSRDRGTTNEKLFF
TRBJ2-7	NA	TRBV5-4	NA	CASSSGAAYEQYF
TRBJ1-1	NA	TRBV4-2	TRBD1	CASSLRDRGDTEAFF
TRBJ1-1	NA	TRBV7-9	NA	CASSRPGIPIAFF
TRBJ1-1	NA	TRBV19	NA	CASSIGQVNTEAFF
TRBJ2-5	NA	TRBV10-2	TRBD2	CASSAIAGRQETQYF
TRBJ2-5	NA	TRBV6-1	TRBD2	CASSESASGGRFQETQYF
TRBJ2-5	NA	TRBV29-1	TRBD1	CSVPGQGISGQYF
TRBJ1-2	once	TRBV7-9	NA	CASSPRESERNYGYTF
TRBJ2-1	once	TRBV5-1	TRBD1	CASSYGQGANEQFF
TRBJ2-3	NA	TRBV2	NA	CASSEARRGDTQYF
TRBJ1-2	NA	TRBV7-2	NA	CASSLVGGAGAYTF
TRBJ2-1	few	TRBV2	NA	CASELLGRVDEQFF